This T cell receptor (beta chain) was captured by sequencing in a study of blood T cells in healthy people across ages (dated by TCRdb to the mid-2010s). Turning to the overall study: Template switching captured roughly one uniquely barcoded TCR beta cDNA molecule per two T cells in model experiments. To track age-related changes in TCR beta repertoire diversity, the study relied on deep sequencing normalized with unique cDNA molecular identifiers. Donors were grouped into four age groups: young (average approximately 15 years), middle-aged (39), aged (62) and long-lived (approximately 75). For two donors (one aged 18 to 29 and one aged 80 or older), the study analyzed two additional independent replicas of 1 million unique cDNA reads from the same blood draw. On the study overall, not on this receptor specifically: Observed TCR beta diversity per million T cells fell roughly linearly with age, and a significant reduction was already apparent by age roughly 41. A strong correlation was found between observed TCR beta diversity and the percentage of naive T cells measured by flow cytometry. Bulk unsorted PBMC profiling prevented conclusive comparison of naive and antigen-experienced compartments. Compared with the aged group, the long-lived group had more naive CD4+ T cells, fewer expanded clones and increased TCR diversity, a pattern suggesting age selection. The CMV infection status of donors was not known, potentially confounding age-related changes in expanded clonotypes. Estimates of total diversity from one million sequenced T cells were regarded as lower bounds and underestimates.

A word on this clonotype: This clone's antigen is unknown. No per-base quality is available; no much larger clone lies one base away.

Systemically healthy Caucasian individuals from Russia, 35 to 50 in total and aged about 6 to 90 years, were included as donors. Each donor gave 8 to 10 milliliters of peripheral blood, collected into EDTA-treated Vacutainer tubes. Ficoll-Paque density-gradient centrifugation was used to isolate PBMCs, with at least 7 million per sample. Trizol reagent was used to extract total RNA from PBMCs, with at least 5 micrograms per sample. For every donor, an aliquot of PBMCs went through flow cytometry to measure the percentages of naive CD45RAhigh/CD27high T cells. Library preparation was by 5' RACE. Sequencing was performed on an Illumina HiSeq 2500. A second PCR of roughly 6 to 11 cycles was run with a J-beta primer mix and a sample-barcoded 5' primer. A unique molecular identifier was introduced onto each TCR beta cDNA molecule by a template-switch 5' adaptor carrying 12 random nucleotides. At least 2.5 million CDR3-containing paired-end reads were obtained from each sample. The Mint cDNA synthesis kit, primed by a TRBC-specific oligonucleotide, was used to synthesize first-strand cDNA from all RNA. Following uracil-DNA glycosylase treatment, all cDNA underwent a first 18-cycle PCR with the universal primers M1SS and BC2_uni_R. On the authors' methods: Normalization of each sample was performed by random selection of 1 million high-quality reads, each carrying a distinct molecular identifier. Reads sharing molecular identifiers were discarded rather than binned into consensus sequences. MiTCR, with a Q25 quality threshold and the strictest error-elimination algorithm, was used for CDR3 identification, clonotype clustering and error correction. A nonparametric unseen species model using Euler transformation provided a lower-bound estimate of total TCR beta diversity. TCRdb trimmed public reads at Q25 via fastp, called clones via MiXCR and kept in-frame beta chains. Rows matching on CDR3 protein sequence are summarized as one entry with the most common DNA and genes. The V and J calls were determined by TCRdb, not by the authors. The sample records 750,000 to 950,000 distinct CDR3 sequences, under 30% of which are singletons. In total, the top ten clones hold about 3% of the sample.

V ends up 4 bases short and J 7 bases short, with an unmatched junction base count of 10. The CDR3, cysteine through phenylalanine, is 14 amino acids long. Only CDR3 DNA is held: 42 bases, read in frame from base 1. CDR1 and CDR2 (SGDLS, YYNGEE) derive from the germline V gene. The same specimen was also included in a second study, on T cells of mothers and their children. As that second study puts it: Nine systemically healthy Caucasian individuals, comprising three mothers and their six children, were included as donors. cDNA synthesis consumed the entire amount of extracted RNA, loaded at approximately 1.6 ug RNA in each 15 ul reaction. In the second PCR, the M1S primer added sample barcodes and 2-4 random nucleotides. Over 9 million TCR beta CDR3 reads came from each mother, compared with roughly 2.8 million reads from each child. In both related and unrelated pairs, thymic selection shapes the output of TCR recombination in a similar way, with inherited differences having only a minor effect. Normalized repertoire overlap was always slightly but never significantly higher in related than unrelated mother-child pairs. Persistent microchimeric T cell clones were not detected, at a sensitivity of approximately 100 clones per million clonotypes. The study used deep NGS to compare TCR beta repertoires of mothers and children, seeking features distinguishing related mother-child pairs from unrelated individuals. The mean age was 40 +/- 4 years for the mothers and about 10 +/- 4 years for the children. After adapter ligation with NEBNext reagents, the libraries were sequenced on Illumina HiSeq 2000 with 100+100 nt paired-end reads. To prevent cross-contamination, the mother and child libraries were prepared one month apart and sequenced in separate runs. Between about 500,000 and 2,300,000 distinct TCR beta clonotypes were identified per donor. Naive TCR beta clonotypes were estimated from low-frequency clonotypes matched to each donor's FACS-determined naive share, without sorting.

Sequencing input: blood. The chain links TRBV9 with TRBJ2-5; 7 bases in the junction line up with TRBD2. The source is a boy aged 5 to 17 in good health. CDR3 loop: CASSPGGDGLTQYF. The DNA sequence is TGTGCCAGCAGCCCGGGGGGAGACGGACTGACCCAGTACTTC.